The clone carrying this T cell receptor beta chain was recorded many times. Germline V lookup: CDR1 WNHNN, CDR2 SYGVQD (reference sequence). This CDR3 has 14 residues. The V gene lost 2 bases and the J gene lost 3 bases, with 9 bases spanning the gap. TCRdb re-analysed the RT-PCR reads in MiXCR, keeping a single row per CDR3 protein. The data contain almost 700,000 distinct CDR3 sequences, over 12% of them singletons. Sequencing input: memory CD4+ T cells from blood. The chain carries TRBV10-1 and TRBJ2-3; TRBD1 is a possible D gene (5 bases). This receptor was taken from a female donor in good health, serving as a healthy control. The CDR3 nucleotides read TGCGCCAGCAGTGAGAGCAGGGTGACAGATACGCAGTATTTT. This codes for CASSESRVTDTQYF.